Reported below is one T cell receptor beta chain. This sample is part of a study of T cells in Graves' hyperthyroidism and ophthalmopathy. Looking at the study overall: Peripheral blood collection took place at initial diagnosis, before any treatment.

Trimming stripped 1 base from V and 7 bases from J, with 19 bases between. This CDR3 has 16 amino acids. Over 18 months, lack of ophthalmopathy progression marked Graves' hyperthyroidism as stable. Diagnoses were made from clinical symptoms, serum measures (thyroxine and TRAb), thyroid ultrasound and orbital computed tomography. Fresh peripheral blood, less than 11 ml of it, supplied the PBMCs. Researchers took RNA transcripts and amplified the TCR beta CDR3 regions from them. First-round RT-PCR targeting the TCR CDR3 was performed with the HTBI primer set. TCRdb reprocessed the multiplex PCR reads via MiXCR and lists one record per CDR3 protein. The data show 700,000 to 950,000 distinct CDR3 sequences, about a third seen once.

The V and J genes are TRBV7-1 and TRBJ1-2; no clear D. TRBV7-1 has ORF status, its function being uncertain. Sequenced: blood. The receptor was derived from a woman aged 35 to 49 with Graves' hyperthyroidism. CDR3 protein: CASSSEFRGPEGGYTF. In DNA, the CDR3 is TGTGCCAGCAGCTCAGAGTTCCGGGGTCCAGAGGGTGGCTACACCTTC.